This TCR beta chain was captured by sequencing in a study of blood T cell repertoires in COVID-19. In the study overall: Samples came from the United States, Italy and Spain, spanning acute and convalescent COVID-19.

Profiling relied on immunoSEQ multiplex PCR, and the TCRdb table lists in-frame clones only, not all of them. The sample holds 150,000 to 200,000 clones, just under 90% seen once. The junction had 8 bases not matched to a gene; V was cut back by 5 bases and J by 8 bases. The CDR3 is 15 amino acids. Germline V gives CDR1 SGHTA, CDR2 FQGNSA. The chain employs TRBV7-2 and TRBJ2-7, with TRBD2 matching over 14 bases. Sequenced input: peripheral blood. This receptor was obtained from a man younger than 30 with active or convalescent COVID-19. This chain's CDR3 is CASSTGTSGSRQQYF. CDR3 nucleotides: TGTGCCAGCAGCACCGGGACTAGCGGGAGTCGTCAGCAGTACTTC.